Presented here are 11 T cell receptor beta chains from one specimen sequenced in a study of CD8 T cells in Susac syndrome. RNA in amounts of roughly 0.5 to 1 ug was reverse transcribed with random hexamers. TCRdb itself ran the immunoSEQ multiplex PCR reads through MiXCR, one entry per CDR3 protein. This sample has around 280,000 distinct CDR3 sequences, with about 85% found just once. Sequenced input: CD8+ T cells from PBMCs. All receptors come from a human donor with multiple sclerosis.

This clonotype has just one count. This chain joins TRBV7-8 and TRBJ2-5; D ambiguous. This CDR3 has 14 amino acids. Germline V gene sequence: CDR1 SGHVS, CDR2 FQNEAQ. The V end lost 1 base, the J end lost 2 bases, and 8 bases lay between the germline ends. As DNA, the CDR3 is TGTGCCAGCAGCTTAGTGGGGATACAAGAGACCCAGTACTTC. Translation gives CASSLVGIQETQYF.

This clonotype came up once. This chain uses TRBV29-1 with TRBJ2-2, with TRBD1 identical over 9 bases. V lost 6 bases to trimming and J lost 0 bases; unmatched junction nucleotides: 8. Per germline, CDR1 SQVTM and CDR2 ANQGSEA. The CDR3 consists of 16 residues. CDR3 protein: CSVWDRAITNTGELFF. The CDR3 coding sequence is TGCAGCGTCTGGGACAGGGCGATCACGAACACCGGGGAGCTGTTTTTT.

The chain links TRBV11-3 to TRBJ2-1; TRBD2 agrees at 9 bases. Looked up from germline, CDR1 is SGHNT and CDR2 is YENEEA. The V gene end was trimmed by 1 base and the J gene end by 6 bases; junction bases not matched to a gene: 10. This CDR3 is 17 amino acids long. CDR3 in amino acids: CASSLGLGSGRTNEQFF. CDR3 bases: TGTGCCAGCAGCTTAGGCCTAGGTAGCGGGAGAACCAATGAGCAGTTCTTC.

The chain joins TRBV23-1 to TRBJ1-6; 8 bases map to TRBD1. TRBV23-1 is an ORF, and what it does is uncertain. The CDR3 loop spans 22 amino acids. V lost 4 bases, J lost 0 bases, and 20 bases stayed unmatched. For the CDR3, the DNA is TGCGCCAGCAGTCTCTGGATCGCCACGACAGGGGTGTCGGGCTCCTATAATTCACCCCTCCACTTT. This encodes CASSLWIATTGVSGSYNSPLHF.

CDR3 bases: TGTGCCAGCAGCCCTGGACAATTCCACGAGCAGTACTTC. This sequence encodes CASSPGQFHEQYF. The chain has TRBV9 and TRBJ2-7, with D tentatively TRBD1 (5 bases). The CDR3 is made up of 13 amino acids. V gave up 4 bases and J gave up 5 bases, with 13 bases separating them. CDR1 SGDLS and CDR2 YYNGEE come from the germline V gene.

This chain links TRBV6-2 or TRBV6-3 with TRBJ1-2; 7 positions agree with TRBD1. The ends lost 4 bases at V and 6 bases at J; junction bases unmatched: 11. Germline assignment: CDR1 MNHEY and CDR2 SVGEGT. There are 15 residues in the CDR3. The CDR3 coding sequence is TGTGCCAGCAGTTCCCCGACACAGGGGATCCATGGCTACACCTTC. This codes for CASSSPTQGIHGYTF.

The V gene is TRBV12-3 or TRBV12-4, the J gene TRBJ1-1; D remains ambiguous. The CDR3 extends over 14 amino acids. Trimming pared 3 bases from V and 0 bases from J, leaving 8 bases between. CDR3 loop: CASSLSQMNTEAFF. In DNA, the CDR3 is TGTGCCAGCAGTTTGTCTCAGATGAACACTGAAGCTTTCTTT.

This rearrangement joins TRBV7-9 to TRBJ2-7; the D gene is possibly TRBD1 (6 bases). Trimming removed 4 bases from V and 4 bases from J, with 17 bases in between. CDR3 length equals 15 residues. Germline V gives CDR1 SEHNR, CDR2 FQNEAQ (reference sequence). The CDR3 DNA follows: TGTGCCAGCAGCTCCGAGAGGGACACCGCTTACGAGCAGTACTTC. Translated: CASSSERDTAYEQYF.

The chain recombines TRBV18 with TRBJ2-5, with D perhaps TRBD2 (5 bases). V lost 2 bases, J lost 2 bases, and 12 bases lay in between. The germline gives CDR1 KGHSH, CDR2 LQKENI. The CDR3 totals 15 residues. CDR3 amino acids: CASSPKRTKQETQYF. In nucleotides, the CDR3 is TGTGCCAGCTCACCAAAGCGGACCAAACAAGAGACCCAGTACTTC.

This chain connects TRBV10-3 to TRBJ1-1; 7 positions match TRBD1. Germline V gives CDR1 ENHRY, CDR2 SYGVKD. V gave up 8 bases and J gave up 0 bases; unmatched junction bases: 9. This CDR3 is 15 amino acids long. The CDR3 reads CAIAGTDDLNTEAFF. The CDR3 nucleotides are TGTGCCATCGCCGGGACAGATGATCTGAACACTGAAGCTTTCTTT.

In nucleotides, the CDR3 is TGTGCCAGCAGTTTTTTCGGGACTGCCACCGGGGAGCTGTTTTTT. This gives the protein CASSFFGTATGELFF. The chain couples TRBV28 to TRBJ2-2; TRBD2 is a possible D gene (6 bases). Per the germline V gene, CDR1 is MDHEN and CDR2 is SYDVKM. The CDR3 covers 15 residues. The V end lost 3 bases, the J end lost 4 bases, and 12 bases lay between the germline ends.